A single T cell receptor (beta chain) is shown here with its context. The source of the sample is a study of cytomegalovirus exposure and HLA in healthy donors. The CDR3 has 17 amino acids. Germline V CDR1 and CDR2: MDHEN, SYDVKM. Researchers ran the PCR with 60 Vbeta and 13 Jbeta primers. Method: immunoSEQ multiplex PCR; TCRdb's copy keeps in-frame clones and lacks some. The sample yields 75,000 to 90,000 clones, 60% to 85% seen once. This clonotype originated in a man aged 35 to 55 in good health and CMV-seronegative. Sequenced sample: PBMCs. The chain couples TRBV28 to TRBJ2-5; 16 bases agree with TRBD2. The closer fit of TRBJ2-7 to the DNA end suggests the J call may be wrong. The CDR3 loop reads CASSSVGTSGRAYEQYF. As DNA, the CDR3 is TGTGCCAGCAGTTCCGTCGGGACTAGCGGGAGGGCCTACGAGCAGTACTTC.